The 21 T cell receptor beta chains below all came from one sample that was sequenced in a study of blood T cell repertoires in COVID-19. Sequencing was performed with immunoSEQ multiplex PCR; in TCRdb, only in-frame clones are kept and a portion is missing. The profile shows fewer than 50,000 clones, approximately 90% of them singletons. Sequences were obtained from peripheral blood. The receptors here all came from a man aged 45-65 years with active COVID-19.

The chain recombines TRBV10-1 with TRBJ2-5; TRBD2 is a possible D gene (6 bases). Looked up from germline, CDR1 is WNHNN and CDR2 is SYGVQD (reference sequence). This CDR3 comprises 14 residues. Trimming left V 3 bases short and J 5 bases short, with 13 bases between. DNA for the CDR3: TGCGCCAGCAGTGATCCTAGCGTGGGGGAGACCCAGTACTTC. Translated, it gives CASSDPSVGETQYF.

This chain joins TRBV6-5 and TRBJ2-3; perhaps TRBD2 as D (6 bases). V shed 6 bases and J shed 1 base, with 14 bases lying between them. CDR3 length equals 15 residues. The germline gives CDR1 MNHEY, CDR2 SVGAGI. The CDR3, as DNA: TGTGCCAGCAGCAGCCTCGGGGGTGGCACAGATACGCAGTATTTT. Translating it yields CASSSLGGGTDTQYF.

CDR3 loop: CASGLRLEETQYF. DNA of the CDR3: TGTGCTAGTGGTTTGAGACTAGAAGAGACCCAGTACTTC. The rearrangement uses TRBV12-5 and TRBJ2-5; maybe TRBD2 (6 bases). V lost 2 bases and J 3 bases, leaving 7 bases between the germline ends. CDR3 size: 13 residues. Germline CDR1 reads LGHNT; CDR2 reads FRNRAP.

The CDR3: CASSQDPGLGSDETQYF. The CDR3 coding sequence is TGTGCCAGCAGCCAAGACCCCGGACTGGGCTCGGACGAGACCCAGTACTTC. The rearrangement uses TRBV3-1 (or the pseudogene TRBV3-2) and TRBJ2-5, with D possibly being TRBD2 (5 bases). CDR3 size: 17 residues. Trimming left V 0 bases short and J 5 bases short, with 19 bases between. Germline V gene data show CDR1 as LGHDT and CDR2 as YNNKEL (reference sequence).

This clone showed up just once. The genes are TRBV28 and TRBJ1-4; D perhaps matches TRBD1 (6 bases). CDR3 length equals 15 residues. V was cut by 3 bases and J by 7 bases, with 15 bases left in between. In germline, CDR1 is MDHEN, CDR2 SYDVKM. CDR3 region: CASSLGGQGGEKLFF. DNA for the CDR3: TGTGCCAGCAGTTTGGGGGGGCAGGGTGGTGAAAAACTGTTTTTT.

The gene calls are TRBV7-2 and TRBJ2-1; D remains unclear. Trimming took 1 base from V and 4 from J, leaving 5 bases between them. Germline CDR1 reads SGHTA; CDR2 reads FQGNSA. There are 13 residues in the CDR3. The CDR3 region has the DNA TGTGCCAGCAGCTTAGAGAGGTACAATGAGCAGTTCTTC. It codes for CASSLERYNEQFF.

This chain joins TRBV2 and TRBJ2-7, with TRBD2 identical over 7 bases. Germline CDR1 is SNHLY and CDR2 is FYNNEI. V lost 8 bases and J lost 1; bases outside the gene matches: 8. The CDR3 covers 14 residues. The DNA of the CDR3 is TGTGCCAGCCGCCGGGACTATCCATCCTACGAGCAGTACTTC. Encoded protein: CASRRDYPSYEQYF. The complete variable domain, with remaining parts taken from reference TRBV2 and TRBJ2-7, reads EPEVTQTPSHQVTQMGQEVILRCVPISNHLYFYWYRQILGQKVEFLVSFYNNEISEKSEIFDDQFSVERPDGSNFTLKIRSTKLEDSAMYFCASRRDYPSYEQYFGPGTRLTVT.

The V and J genes are TRBV7-6 and TRBJ2-1, with D perhaps TRBD1 (6 bases). The CDR3 contains 15 residues. V lost 5 bases, J lost 0 bases, and 11 bases lay in between. The germline V gene has CDR1 SGHVS and CDR2 FNYEAQ. CDR3: CASSHWDNSYNEQFF. The DNA for the CDR3 is TGTGCCAGCAGCCACTGGGACAACTCCTACAATGAGCAGTTCTTC. The variable domain in full, completed from reference TRBV7-6 and TRBJ2-1, reads GAGVSQSPRYKVTKRGQDVALRCDPISGHVSLYWYRQALGQGPEFLTYFNYEAQQDKSGLPNDRFSAERPEGSISTLTIQRTEQRDSAMYRCASSHWDNSYNEQFFGPGTRLTVL.

V usage is TRBV19 and J usage is TRBJ1-2; the D is unclear. This CDR3 is built from 13 residues. The germline CDR1 and CDR2 sequences are LNHDA and SQIVND (reference sequence). The germline V and J ends were trimmed by 5 bases and 0 bases, with 7 bases remaining between them. CDR3 nucleotides: TGTGCCAGTAGTTCTGGCCCTAACTATGGCTACACCTTC. Translated, it gives CASSSGPNYGYTF. Full variable domain (rest looked up from reference TRBV19 and TRBJ1-2): DGGITQSPKYLFRKEGQNVTLSCEQNLNHDAMYWYRQDPGQGLRLIYYSQIVNDFQKGDIAEGYSVSREKKESFPLTVTSAQKNPTAFYLCASSSGPNYGYTFGSGTRLTVV.

V gene TRBV11-2 combines with J gene TRBJ2-2, with D possibly matching TRBD2 (6 bases). Trimming removed 3 bases at V and 4 bases at J, with 15 bases between. Germline V lookup: CDR1 SGHAT, CDR2 FQNNGV. This CDR3 has 16 residues. CDR3 coding DNA: TGTGCCAGCAGCTTCCGGGGGACTGGAAGCACCGGGGAGCTGTTTTTT. Its translation is CASSFRGTGSTGELFF.

J is TRBJ2-1 and V is TRBV27, with TRBD2 matching 11 bases. J was trimmed by 3 bases and V by 6 bases; bases with no gene match: 7. This CDR3 contains 16 residues. Per the germline V gene, CDR1 is MNHEY and CDR2 is SMNVEV (reference sequence). DNA of the CDR3: TGTGCCAGCAGCCTAGGACTAGCGGGCCTCTACAATGAGCAGTTCTTC. This encodes CASSLGLAGLYNEQFF.

The chain has TRBV15 and TRBJ2-7, with TRBD2 matching 11 bases. Germline V lookup: CDR1 LNHNV, CDR2 YYDKDF (reference sequence). V was clipped by 3 bases and J by 3 bases; unmatched bases: 7. The CDR3 loop spans 16 amino acids. The CDR3 coding sequence is TGTGCCACCAGCAGGGCCCTTACTAGCGGGGGCTACGAGCAGTACTTC. Amino acids: CATSRALTSGGYEQYF.

The V and J genes are TRBV6-5 and TRBJ2-5; 7 bases are shared with TRBD1. The CDR3 sequence is 14 residues long. The V gene end was trimmed by 6 bases and the J gene end by 3 bases; junction bases not matched to a gene: 7. Looked up from germline, CDR1 is MNHEY and CDR2 is SVGAGI. The CDR3 reads CASRIGTEKETQYF. For the CDR3, the DNA is TGTGCCAGCAGAATCGGGACAGAAAAAGAGACCCAGTACTTC.

The chain uses TRBV18 and TRBJ2-3; 10 bases agree with TRBD2. V dropped 6 bases and J dropped 4; count of bases not matched to a gene: 10. The CDR3 runs 16 residues. The germline gives CDR1 KGHSH, CDR2 LQKENI. The CDR3, as DNA: TGTGCCAGCTCGCTAAACAGCGGGGGGGGAGCAGATACGCAGTATTTT. Amino acid sequence: CASSLNSGGGADTQYF.

The CDR3 protein is CASSQERGSDGGYTF. The CDR3 bases are TGTGCCAGCAGCCAGGAGAGAGGGTCAGATGGTGGCTACACCTTC. This chain connects TRBV4-2 to TRBJ1-2; no clear D. CDR1 LGHNA and CDR2 YNFKEQ come from the germline V gene. The V end was cut by 3 bases, the J end by 7 bases, with 18 bases between. The length of the CDR3 is 15 residues.

The chain joins TRBV30 to TRBJ2-7; 7 nucleotides align to TRBD1. The CDR3 contains 15 residues. CDR1 is GTSNPN and CDR2 is SVGIG in the germline V gene (reference sequence). Germline trimming cut 4 bases from V and 6 bases from J; bases unmatched to any gene: 15. The CDR3 DNA sequence: TGTGCCTGGACTAGACAGGGAGTAAAGACTGGCGAGCAGTACTTC. Translation: CAWTRQGVKTGEQYF.

The chain joins TRBV5-6 to TRBJ2-3, with D maybe TRBD2 (6 bases). The germline V and J ends were trimmed by 4 bases and 5 bases, with 17 bases remaining between them. The length of the CDR3 is 15 residues. Germline lookup yields CDR1 SGHDT and CDR2 YYEEEE. The CDR3 sequence: CASSLPDYRGDTQYF. CDR3 nucleotides: TGTGCCAGCAGCCTTCCGGACTACCGCGGAGATACGCAGTATTTT.

This chain joins TRBV6-2 or TRBV6-3 and TRBJ1-5; D gene ambiguous. The V end lost 1 base, the J end lost 2 bases, and 12 bases lay between the germline ends. Germline CDR1 and CDR2: MNHEY and SVGEGT. The CDR3 is 16 residues long. CDR3 nucleotide sequence: TGTGCCAGCAGTTACTGGCCACGGGGAGGCAATCAGCCCCAGCATTTT. Translated: CASSYWPRGGNQPQHF.

This clone was seen a single time. This chain joins TRBV7-2 and TRBJ1-2; TRBD1 is a possible D gene (5 bases). Trimming took 1 base from V and 3 from J, leaving 15 bases between them. CDR1 and CDR2 from the germline V gene are SGHTA and FQGNSA. This CDR3 contains 16 residues. The CDR3 protein is CASSLELPGRYYGYTF. For the CDR3, the DNA is TGTGCCAGCAGCTTAGAATTGCCAGGGAGGTACTATGGCTACACCTTC.

This chain links TRBV7-2 with TRBJ2-1; 9 nucleotides align to TRBD2. There are 16 residues in the CDR3. Germline trimming cut 4 bases from V and 8 bases from J; bases unmatched to any gene: 12. Germline lookup yields CDR1 SGHTA and CDR2 FQGNSA. CDR3 bases: TGTGCCAGCAGCTCCGTACTGGCGGGAGGGAACGATGAGCAGTTCTTC. This sequence encodes CASSSVLAGGNDEQFF.

This chain uses TRBV3-1 (or the pseudogene TRBV3-2) with TRBJ2-3; weak D call: TRBD2 (6 bases). This CDR3 comprises 14 residues. CDR1 and CDR2 from the germline V gene are LGHDT and YNNKEL (reference sequence). Trimming cost V 4 bases and J 3 bases, with 11 bases left between them. The CDR3 DNA reads TGTGCCAGCAGCCTCAGACTAGTTACAGATACGCAGTATTTT. This gives the protein CASSLRLVTDTQYF.